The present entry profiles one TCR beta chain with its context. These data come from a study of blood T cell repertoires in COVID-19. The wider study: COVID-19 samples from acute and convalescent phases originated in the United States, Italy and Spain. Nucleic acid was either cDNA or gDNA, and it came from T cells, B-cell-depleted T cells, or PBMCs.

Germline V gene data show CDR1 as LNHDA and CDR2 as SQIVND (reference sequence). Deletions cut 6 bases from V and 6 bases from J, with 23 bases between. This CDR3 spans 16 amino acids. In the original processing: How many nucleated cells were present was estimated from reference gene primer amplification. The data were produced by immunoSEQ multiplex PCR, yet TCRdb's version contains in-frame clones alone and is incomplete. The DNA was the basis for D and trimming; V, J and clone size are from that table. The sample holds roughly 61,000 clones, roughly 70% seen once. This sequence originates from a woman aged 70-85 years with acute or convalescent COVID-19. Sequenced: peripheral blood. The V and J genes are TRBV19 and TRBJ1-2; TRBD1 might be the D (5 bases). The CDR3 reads CASRTPGERHGNGYTF. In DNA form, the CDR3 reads TGTGCCAGTAGAACGCCGGGGGAAAGACATGGGAATGGCTACACCTTC.